This TCR delta chain was sequenced for a study of gamma-delta chains in newborns, infants, children (dated by TCRdb to the late 2010s). The study in broad terms: According to the study title, microbial exposure causes polyclonal expansion of innate gammadelta T cells right after birth. The study investigated how microbial exposure shaped innate gammadelta T cell populations in human newborns immediately after birth.

Reads for this sample came from an Illumina MiSeq. TCRdb called clones from the public reads with CATT, and repeated DNA sequences were later combined into one row. The sample has 5,100 or so delta-chain clones on record, 4.5% to 5% of them singletons. The top ten hold approximately 11% of the sample. Per the germline V gene, GEAIGNYY is the CDR1 and EKD is the CDR2. The CDR3 sequence holds 18 residues, the cysteine and phenylalanine included. Of all the DNA, just the CDR3 is kept, 54 bases in frame from base 1. Germline trimming: 3 bases from V, 0 bases from J; junction bases outside gene matches: 9. A note on this clone: Which antigen it targets is not known. No much larger clonotype is one base removed from it; base qualities were not supplied.

Sequencing was performed on blood. The sequence is built from TRDV2 and TRDJ2; TRDD3 aligns with 10 central bases. The sequence was collected from a child who was a newborn, infant or young child, either healthy, febrile or measles-vaccinated (not recorded which). The DNA reads TGTGCCTGTGACTCTGTACTGGGGGATCGAGCTTTGACAGCACAACTCTTCTTT. Its translation is CACDSVLGDRALTAQLFF.